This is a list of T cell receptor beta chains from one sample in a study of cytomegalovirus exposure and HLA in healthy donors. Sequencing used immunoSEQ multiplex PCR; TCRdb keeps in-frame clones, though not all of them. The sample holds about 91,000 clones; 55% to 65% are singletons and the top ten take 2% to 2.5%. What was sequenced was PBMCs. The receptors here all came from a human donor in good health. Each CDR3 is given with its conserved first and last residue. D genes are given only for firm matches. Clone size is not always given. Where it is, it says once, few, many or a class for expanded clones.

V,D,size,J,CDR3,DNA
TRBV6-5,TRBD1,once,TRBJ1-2,CASSYFFTGGSGGYTF,TGTGCCAGCAGTTACTTCTTCACAGGGGGTTCGGGTGGCTACACCTTC
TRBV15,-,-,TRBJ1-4,CATSRDGGPEKLFF,TGTGCCACCAGCAGAGATGGAGGGCCGGAAAAACTGTTTTTT
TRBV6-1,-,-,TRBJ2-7,CASSLLGLTYEQYF,TGTGCCAGCAGTCTCCTGGGACTTACCTACGAGCAGTACTTC
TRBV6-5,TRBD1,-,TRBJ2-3,CASSRTGGTDTQYF,TGTGCCAGCAGCCGGACAGGGGGCACAGATACGCAGTATTTT
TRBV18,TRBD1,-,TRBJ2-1,CASSPEQGAYNEQFF,TGTGCCAGCTCACCTGAGCAGGGGGCCTACAATGAGCAGTTCTTC
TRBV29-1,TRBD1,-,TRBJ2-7,CSASPGTGDLYEQYF,TGCAGCGCATCCCCGGGGACAGGGGACCTCTACGAGCAGTACTTC
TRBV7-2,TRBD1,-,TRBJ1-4,CASSGRDRGSEKLFF,TGTGCCAGCAGCGGACGGGACAGGGGGAGTGAAAAACTGTTTTTT
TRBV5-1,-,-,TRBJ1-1,CASSGSVGRGLNTEAFF,TGCGCCAGCAGTGGATCCGTCGGCAGGGGCCTTAACACTGAAGCTTTCTTT
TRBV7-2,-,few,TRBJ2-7,CASSPGSWEQYF,TGTGCCAGCAGCCCAGGGTCTTGGGAGCAGTACTTC
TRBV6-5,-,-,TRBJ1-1,CASSTEHSNTEAFF,TGTGCCAGCAGTACCGAGCACTCGAACACTGAAGCTTTCTTT
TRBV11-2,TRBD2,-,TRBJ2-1,CASSLDAGGYNEQFF,TGTGCCAGCAGCTTAGACGCGGGGGGGTACAATGAGCAGTTCTTC
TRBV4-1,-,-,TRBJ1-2,CASSQEIHTFSYGYTF,TGCGCCAGCAGCCAAGAAATTCATACATTCAGCTATGGCTACACCTTC
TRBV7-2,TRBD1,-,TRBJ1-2,CASSATGGAGYTF,TGTGCCAGCAGCGCGACAGGGGGTGCTGGCTACACCTTC
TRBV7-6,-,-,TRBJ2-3,CASSLVARFSDTQYF,TGTGCCAGCAGCTTAGTAGCGAGGTTCTCAGATACGCAGTATTTT
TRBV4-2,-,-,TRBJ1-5,CASSQELGGQPQHF,TGTGCCAGCAGCCAAGAGTTAGGGGGTCAGCCCCAGCATTTT
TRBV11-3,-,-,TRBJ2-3,CASSPNHLDTQYF,TGTGCCAGCAGCCCCAATCATTTAGATACGCAGTATTTT
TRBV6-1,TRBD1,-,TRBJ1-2,CATGDYGYTF,TGTGCGACAGGGGACTATGGCTACACCTTC
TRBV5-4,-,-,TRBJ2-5,CASSWGLLEQETQYF,TGTGCCAGCAGCTGGGGGCTACTAGAACAAGAGACCCAGTACTTC
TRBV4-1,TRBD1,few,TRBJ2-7,CASSQGNYRGPHEQYF,TGCGCCAGCAGCCAAGGGAACTACAGGGGGCCACACGAGCAGTACTTC
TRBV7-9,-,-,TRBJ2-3,CASSRTAEGTDTQYF,TGTGCCAGCAGCCGGACAGCCGAGGGCACAGATACGCAGTATTTT